One T cell receptor (beta chain) is described in this entry. What it recognizes is unknown. The sample originates from a study of T cell responses to AZD1222 COVID-19 vaccine. Trimming left V 8 bases short and J 4 bases short, with 20 bases between. The germline gives CDR1 SNHLY, CDR2 FYNNEI. The CDR3 runs to 15 residues. Whole-study results and caveats: Dominant CD4 TCR responses targeted spike regions 160-218 and 743-854. Repertoires were collected only later (after the peak T cell response had occurred).

Sequencing was performed with immunoSEQ multiplex PCR; in TCRdb, only in-frame clones are kept and a portion is missing. This table holds about 80,000 clones, 70% to 90% found once. The receptor comes from an adult who received the AZD1222 COVID-19 vaccine. Here the sequenced sample was peripheral blood, taken 28 days after the second AZD1222 dose. V gene TRBV2 combines with J gene TRBJ2-5, with D possibly matching TRBD1 (6 bases). The CDR3 region has the DNA TGTGCCAGCCAATGGACAGCCAAGTGGGGAGAGACCCAGTACTTC. Translated: CASQWTAKWGETQYF. Filled out from reference TRBV2 and TRBJ2-5, the complete variable domain reads EPEVTQTPSHQVTQMGQEVILRCVPISNHLYFYWYRQILGQKVEFLVSFYNNEISEKSEIFDDQFSVERPDGSNFTLKIRSTKLEDSAMYFCASQWTAKWGETQYFGPGTRLLVL.